These T cell receptor beta chains were read from a single sample in a study of shared clonotypes between healthy human individuals. The data were produced by immunoSEQ multiplex PCR, yet TCRdb's version contains in-frame clones alone and is incomplete. The table has 800,000 or so clones, 96% seen once; the top ten hold around 0.25%. Sequencing used naive CD8+ T cells sorted from blood. The receptors were sampled from a man aged 25-40 years in good health. CDR3s include the opening cysteine and the closing phenylalanine or tryptophan. The D gene is left open where the match is weak.

v_call	j_call	d_call	cdr3_nt	cdr3_aa
TRBV7-2	TRBJ2-2	.	TGTGCCAGCAGCTTAGCACAACAGGGTCGCCAAAATAGACTGACCGGGGATCTGTTTTTT	CASSLAQQGRQNRLTGDLFF
TRBV19	TRBJ2-2	.	TGTGCCAGTTTTAGCTTTGCCGGGGAGCTGTTTTTT	CASFSFAGELFF
TRBV7-8	TRBJ2-5	.	TGTGCCAGCCAAAGGGGGGTTTTGGAGACCCAGTACTTC	CASQRGVLETQYF
TRBV14	TRBJ2-1	TRBD2	TGTGCCAGCAGCCAAGTTACTAGCGGATACTACAATGAGCAGTTCTTC	CASSQVTSGYYNEQFF
TRBV9	TRBJ2-7	.	TGTGCCAGCGGGGGGCACACCACCTACGAGCAGTACTTC	CASGGHTTYEQYF
TRBV6-6	TRBJ2-1	.	TGTGCCACTTCACTAGTAGGCCTCTACAATGAGCAGTTCTTC	CATSLVGLYNEQFF
TRBV5-1	TRBJ2-1	TRBD1	TGCGCCAGCAGCCCGGTTGTGACAGGGGGTTCGAACAATGAGCAGTTCTTC	CASSPVVTGGSNNEQFF
TRBV25-1	TRBJ2-1	.	TGTGCCAGCAGTGTTGGGGCGGGTCTATACAATGAGCAGTTCTTC	CASSVGAGLYNEQFF
TRBV10-3	TRBJ2-1	.	TGTGCCATCAGTGAGTCAGGGGACGGATACAATGAGCAGTTCTTC	CAISESGDGYNEQFF
TRBV29-1	TRBJ2-1	TRBD1	TGCAGCGTTGCGACCGGGACAGGGCCAATTTACAATGAGCAGTTCTTC	CSVATGTGPIYNEQFF
TRBV15	TRBJ2-2	TRBD2	TGTGCCACCAGCAGAGATGTTGTAGGACTAGCTGGGACGACGGGGGAGCTGTTTTTT	CATSRDVVGLAGTTGELFF
TRBV18	TRBJ2-1	TRBD2	TGTGCCAGCTCACCACGAAGGTCCAGCGGGGGCAATGAGCAGTTCTTC	CASSPRRSSGGNEQFF
TRBV27	TRBJ1-2	.	TGTGCCAGCAGCAGGGGCCCCTATGGCTACACCTTC	CASSRGPYGYTF
TRBV14	TRBJ2-1	TRBD1	TGTGCCAGCAGCCAAGGATTTTCAGGGGGCGGTCGGCATGAGCAGTTCTTC	CASSQGFSGGGRHEQFF
TRBV27	TRBJ1-2	.	TGTGCCAGCAGTCCCCGGACAGTCACCGGCTATGGCTACACCTTC	CASSPRTVTGYGYTF
TRBV6-6	TRBJ2-2	.	TGTGCCAGCAGTTTGGCAGGGGAGGCCGGGGAGCTGTTTTTT	CASSLAGEAGELFF
TRBV9	TRBJ2-5	.	TGTGCCAGCAGCGTAGGAGGTAGTCAAGAGACCCAGTACTTC	CASSVGGSQETQYF
TRBV6-1	TRBJ2-7	.	TGTGCCAGCAGTAGCGGCCCTTCGCAAGAGCAGTACTTC	CASSSGPSQEQYF
TRBV2	TRBJ2-7	.	TGTGCCAGCAGTGAATACCAGGGAAGATCCTACGAGCAGTACTTC	CASSEYQGRSYEQYF
TRBV11-2	TRBJ2-7	TRBD2	TGTGCCAGCAGCTTCCCGGGACTAGCGGTTGACTACGAGCAGTACTTC	CASSFPGLAVDYEQYF
TRBV16	TRBJ1-2	.	TGTGCCAGCAGCCCCCTGGTTATGGGGGAAAATAGCTATGGCTACACCTTC	CASSPLVMGENSYGYTF
TRBV29-1	TRBJ1-1	.	TGCAGCGTTCCATTATCAGCACAGGGACCGACTGAAGCTTTCTTT	CSVPLSAQGPTEAFF
TRBV29-1	TRBJ2-7	TRBD2	TGCAGCGGACTAGCGGGAGAAATCGGCGCCTACGAGCAGTACTTC	CSGLAGEIGAYEQYF
TRBV29-1	TRBJ2-7	TRBD2	TGCAGCGTTCTAGCGGGAGCTAGCTCCTACGAGCAGTACTTC	CSVLAGASSYEQYF
TRBV27	TRBJ2-7	.	TGTGCCAGCAGCCTACAGAGGTCCTACGAGCAGTACTTC	CASSLQRSYEQYF
TRBV7-3	TRBJ1-1	TRBD1	TGTGCCAGCAGCTTAATACTAATACAGGGGCGGAACACTGAAGCTTTCTTT	CASSLILIQGRNTEAFF
TRBV29-1	TRBJ1-1	.	TGCAGCGTTGAAGATCGGGGGGGCCGGAACACTGAAGCTTTCTTT	CSVEDRGGRNTEAFF
TRBV4-1	TRBJ1-5	.	TGCGCCAGCAGCCAAGAGGCGGGGAGCGGTTATCAGCCCCAGCATTTT	CASSQEAGSGYQPQHF
TRBV9	TRBJ2-1	.	TGTGCCAGCAGCGTATTTTTTGGTTCGGAGGAATCCTACAATGAGCAGTTCTTC	CASSVFFGSEESYNEQFF
TRBV10-3	TRBJ2-7	.	TGTGCCATCAGTGAACTAGACAGGACCACCTACGAGCAGTACTTC	CAISELDRTTYEQYF
TRBV28	TRBJ2-7	TRBD1	TGTGCCAGCAGTGACTCGACAGGGAAGGATTACGAGCAGTACTTC	CASSDSTGKDYEQYF
TRBV6-1	TRBJ2-7	.	TGTGCCAGCCTGAGACTGGACTCCTACGAGCAGTACTTC	CASLRLDSYEQYF
TRBV29-1	TRBJ1-2	TRBD1	TGCAGCGTTGTAGGGACAGGGAAAGGCTACACCTTC	CSVVGTGKGYTF